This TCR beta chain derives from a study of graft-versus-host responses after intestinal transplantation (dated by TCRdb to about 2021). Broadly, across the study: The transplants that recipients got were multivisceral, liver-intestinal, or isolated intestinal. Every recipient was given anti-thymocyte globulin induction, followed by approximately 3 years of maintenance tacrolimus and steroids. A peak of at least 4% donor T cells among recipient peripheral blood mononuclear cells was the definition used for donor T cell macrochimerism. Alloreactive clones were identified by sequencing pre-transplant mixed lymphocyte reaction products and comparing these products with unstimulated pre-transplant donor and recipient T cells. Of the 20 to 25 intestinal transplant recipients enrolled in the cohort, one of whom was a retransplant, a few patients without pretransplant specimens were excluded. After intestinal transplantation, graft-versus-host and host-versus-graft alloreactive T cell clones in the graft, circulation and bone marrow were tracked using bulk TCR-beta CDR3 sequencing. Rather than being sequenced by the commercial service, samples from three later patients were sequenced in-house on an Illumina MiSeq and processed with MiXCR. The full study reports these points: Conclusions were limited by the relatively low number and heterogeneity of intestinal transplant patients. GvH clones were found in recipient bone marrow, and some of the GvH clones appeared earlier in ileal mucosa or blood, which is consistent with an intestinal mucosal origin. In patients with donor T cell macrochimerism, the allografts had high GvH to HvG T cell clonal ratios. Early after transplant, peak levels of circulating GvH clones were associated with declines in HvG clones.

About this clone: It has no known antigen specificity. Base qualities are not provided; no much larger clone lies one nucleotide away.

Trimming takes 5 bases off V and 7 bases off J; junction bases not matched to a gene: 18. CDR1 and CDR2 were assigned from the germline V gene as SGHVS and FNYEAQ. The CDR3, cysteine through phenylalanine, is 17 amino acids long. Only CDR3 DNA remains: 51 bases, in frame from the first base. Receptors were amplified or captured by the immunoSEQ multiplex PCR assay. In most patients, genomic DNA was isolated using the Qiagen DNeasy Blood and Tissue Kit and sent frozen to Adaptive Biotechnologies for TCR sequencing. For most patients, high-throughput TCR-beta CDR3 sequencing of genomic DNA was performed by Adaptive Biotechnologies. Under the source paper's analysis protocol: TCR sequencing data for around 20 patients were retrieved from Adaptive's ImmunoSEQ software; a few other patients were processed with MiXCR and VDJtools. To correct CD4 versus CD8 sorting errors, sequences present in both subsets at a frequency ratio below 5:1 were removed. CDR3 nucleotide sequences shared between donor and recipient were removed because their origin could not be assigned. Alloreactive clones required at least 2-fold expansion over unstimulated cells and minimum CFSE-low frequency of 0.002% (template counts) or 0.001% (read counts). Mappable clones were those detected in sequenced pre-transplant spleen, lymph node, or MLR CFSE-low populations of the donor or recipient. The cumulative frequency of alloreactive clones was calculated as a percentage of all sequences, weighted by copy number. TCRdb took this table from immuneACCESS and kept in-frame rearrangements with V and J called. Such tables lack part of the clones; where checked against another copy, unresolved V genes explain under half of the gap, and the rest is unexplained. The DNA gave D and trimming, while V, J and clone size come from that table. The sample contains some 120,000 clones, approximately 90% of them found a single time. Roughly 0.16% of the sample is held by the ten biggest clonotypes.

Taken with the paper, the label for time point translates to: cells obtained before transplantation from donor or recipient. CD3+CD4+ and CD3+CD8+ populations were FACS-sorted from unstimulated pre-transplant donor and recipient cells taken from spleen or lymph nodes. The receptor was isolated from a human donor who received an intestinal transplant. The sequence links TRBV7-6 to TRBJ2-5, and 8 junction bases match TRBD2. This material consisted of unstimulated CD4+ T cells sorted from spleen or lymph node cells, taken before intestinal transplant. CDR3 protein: CASSGRRASGSGGTQYF. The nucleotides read TGTGCCAGCAGCGGCCGTCGGGCTAGCGGGTCGGGGGGGACCCAGTACTTC.